This note documents a single T cell receptor beta chain sequence. Its antigen is not identified. The data belong to a study of monozygotic twins with inflammatory bowel disease. Two rounds of nested PCR, of about 17 and 10 cycles, were run on TCRalpha and TCRbeta cDNA. TCRdb derives one entry per CDR3 protein from the 5' RACE reads, leaving out DNA. The data include some 150,000 distinct CDR3 sequences; the top ten clones carry 6% to 9.5%. This CDR3 is built from 16 residues. The germline CDR1 and CDR2 sequences are ENHRY and SYGVKD. Findings of the study overall: Variability in patient repertoires may have come partly from differing immunosuppressive treatments. Distinct T cell subtypes could not be told apart.

This clonotype was sampled from a human donor with ulcerative colitis or Crohn's disease, or a healthy co-twin of an affected twin (not recorded which). Sequenced material: blood. The V call is TRBV10-3, the J call TRBJ2-3; TCRdb proposes TRBD1, but this gene call is untestable without DNA. The CDR3 loop reads CAIRGVGTGRSDTQYF.